This TCR beta chain was obtained from a study of T cell responses to AZD1222 COVID-19 vaccine (dated by TCRdb to the early 2020s). For context, the study as a whole: AZD1222 recipients given second doses at about 4 weeks or at about 12 weeks were pooled, since spike-specific TCR depth and breadth were not found to differ between the two schedules. A total of around 240 trial participants underwent TCR sequencing, of whom 207 had received two doses of AZD1222 and around 26 had received two doses of the MenACWY control vaccine. Trial participants were enrolled by age into 18-55, 56-69 and 70-plus year subgroups, with around 150, 28 and 57 TCR-sequenced participants respectively. Beyond this particular receptor, the publication reports: No day 14 peak-response samples were available, so repertoires were characterized only after the peak T cell response. Participants were mostly white British, with more females than males. The authors suggested clonal diversity may have been underestimated. Conclusions about previously exposed vaccinees are limited because only a handful of AZD1222 recipients were SARS-CoV-2 seropositive at baseline. Vaccine-associated CD4 TCRs spanned the whole spike protein, with dominant responses in regions 160-218 and 743-854. A significant rise in spike-specific TCR breadth and depth was observed after two AZD1222 doses relative to day 0 and relative to MenACWY recipients. The 56-69-year group was small, and its depth increase did not reach significance, likely because of low power. Epitopes outside the regions mutated in the B.1.351 and B.1.1.7 variants were reportedly recognized by nearly half of the unique spike-specific TCRs.

The time point label, as the study defines it: baseline before first vaccination. Vaccinee samples came from UK trials COV001 and COV002, including a single-blind randomized controlled phase 2/3 trial of AZD1222 (ChAdOx1 nCoV-19) in healthy adults. Trial participant PBMC samples were collected at day 0 and day 28 after the second dose for TCRbeta chain sequencing. Comments on this clone: The target of this receptor is not known. No qualities accompany the bases; no much larger clone lies one base away.

The CDR3 regions of human TCRbeta chains were analyzed by immunosequencing. As for the original processing: Repertoire TCRs were checked for matches against a reference library of SARS-CoV-2-specific TCRs that had been generated using the MIRA antigen-specificity platform. Breadth meant the fraction of unique TCRs that were SARS-CoV-2-associated, whereas depth meant the fraction of total T cells that were SARS-CoV-2-associated. Using the MIRA data, every spike-specific TCR was mapped to the spike region that the TCR reacted to and assigned to either a CD4 or a CD8 class. Log10-transformed breadth and depth values were compared by one-way ANOVA with Sidak's multiple comparisons tests. In TCRdb, the immuneACCESS table is reduced to in-frame sequences with V and J assigned. These tables do not hold every clone; where another copy was compared, an unresolved V gene accounts for under half, and the others remain unexplained. V and J calls and clone size come straight from that table; D and trimming were deduced from the DNA. Within this sample are about 130,000 clones, with roughly nine tenths of them counted one time only. Under 1.5% of the sample is held by the ten biggest clonotypes.

Deletion took 6 bases off V and 0 bases off J, with a span of 12 bases between the germline ends. The CDR3 sequence holds 15 residues, the cysteine and phenylalanine included. Just the 45-base CDR3 DNA is kept, in frame starting at base 1. CDR1 and CDR2 (LNHDA, SQIVND) derive from the germline V gene (reference sequence). This receptor was obtained from an adult in good health. The receptor chain draws on TRBV19 and TRBJ1-3; the D gene identity is not certain. Sequencing used peripheral blood, obtained on day 0 of AZD1222 vaccination. At the DNA level, the sequence is TGTGCCAGTAGAGTCCCCGTGAGCTCTGGAAACACCATATATTTT. Its amino acids are CASRVPVSSGNTIYF. With the rest looked up from the reference TRBV19 and TRBJ1-3 genes rather than sequenced, the full variable domain is DGGITQSPKYLFRKEGQNVTLSCEQNLNHDAMYWYRQDPGQGLRLIYYSQIVNDFQKGDIAEGYSVSREKKESFPLTVTSAQKNPTAFYLCASRVPVSSGNTIYFGEGSWLTVV.